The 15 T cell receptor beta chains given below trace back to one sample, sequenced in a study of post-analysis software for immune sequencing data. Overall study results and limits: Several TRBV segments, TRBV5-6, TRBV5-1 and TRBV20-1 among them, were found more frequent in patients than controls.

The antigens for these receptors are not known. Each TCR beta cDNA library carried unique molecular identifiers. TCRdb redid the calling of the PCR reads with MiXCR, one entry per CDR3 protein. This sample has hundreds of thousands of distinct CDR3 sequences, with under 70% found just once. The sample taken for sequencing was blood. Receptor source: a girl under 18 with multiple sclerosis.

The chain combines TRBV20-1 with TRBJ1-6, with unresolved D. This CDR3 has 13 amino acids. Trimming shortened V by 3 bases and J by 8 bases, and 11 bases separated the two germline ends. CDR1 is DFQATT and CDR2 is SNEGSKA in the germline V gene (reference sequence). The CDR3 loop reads CSASYGRDSPLHF. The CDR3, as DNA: TGCAGTGCTAGTTATGGCAGAGATTCACCCCTCCACTTT.

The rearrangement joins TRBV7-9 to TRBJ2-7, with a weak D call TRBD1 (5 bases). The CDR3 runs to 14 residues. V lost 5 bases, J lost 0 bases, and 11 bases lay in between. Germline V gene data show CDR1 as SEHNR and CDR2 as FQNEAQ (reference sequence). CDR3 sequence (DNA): TGTGCCAGCAGCCCTTGGACAACCTCCTACGAGCAGTACTTC. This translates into CASSPWTTSYEQYF. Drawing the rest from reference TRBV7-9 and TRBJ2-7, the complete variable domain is DTGVSQNPRHKITKRGQNVTFRCDPISEHNRLYWYRQTLGQGPEFLTYFQNEAQLEKSRLLSDRFSAERPKGSFSTLEIQRTEQGDSAMYLCASSPWTTSYEQYFGPGTRLTVT.

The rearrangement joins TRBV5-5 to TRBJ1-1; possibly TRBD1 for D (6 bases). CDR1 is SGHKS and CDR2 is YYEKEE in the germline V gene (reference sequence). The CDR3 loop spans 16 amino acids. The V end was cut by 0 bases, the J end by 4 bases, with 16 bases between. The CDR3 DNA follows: TGTGCCAGCAGCTTGGAAGTCAGGGGCTTTCGCACTGAAGCTTTCTTT. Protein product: CASSLEVRGFRTEAFF.

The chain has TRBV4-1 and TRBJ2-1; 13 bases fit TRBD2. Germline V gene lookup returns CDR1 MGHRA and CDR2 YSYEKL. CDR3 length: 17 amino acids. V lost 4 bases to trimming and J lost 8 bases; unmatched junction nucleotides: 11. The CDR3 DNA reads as TGCGCCAGCAGCCCGACTAGCGGGAGGTCCCCCATCCATGAGCAGTTCTTC. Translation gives CASSPTSGRSPIHEQFF.

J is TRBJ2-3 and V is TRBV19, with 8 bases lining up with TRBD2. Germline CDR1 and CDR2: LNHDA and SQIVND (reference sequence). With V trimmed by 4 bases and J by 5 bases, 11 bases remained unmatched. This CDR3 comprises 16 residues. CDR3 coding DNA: TGTGCCAGTAGTAACGGACTAGCACGGGGGGAAGATACGCAGTATTTT. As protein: CASSNGLARGEDTQYF.

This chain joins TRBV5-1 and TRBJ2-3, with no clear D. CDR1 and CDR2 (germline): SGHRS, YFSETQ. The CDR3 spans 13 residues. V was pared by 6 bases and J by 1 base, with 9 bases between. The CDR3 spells CASIGHGTDTQYF. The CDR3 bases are TGCGCCAGCATCGGGCACGGCACAGATACGCAGTATTTT.

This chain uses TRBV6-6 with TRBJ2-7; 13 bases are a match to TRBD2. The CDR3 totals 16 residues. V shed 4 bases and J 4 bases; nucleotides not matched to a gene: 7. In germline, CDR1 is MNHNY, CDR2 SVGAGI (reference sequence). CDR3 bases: TGTGCCAGCAGTTCCGGACTAGCGGGAGCAGGATACGAGCAGTACTTC. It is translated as CASSSGLAGAGYEQYF.

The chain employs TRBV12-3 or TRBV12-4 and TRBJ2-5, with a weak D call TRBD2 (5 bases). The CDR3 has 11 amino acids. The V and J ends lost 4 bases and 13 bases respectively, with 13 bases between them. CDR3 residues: CASSSGREGYF. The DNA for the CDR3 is TGTGCCAGCAGTTCCGGACGCGAGGGGTACTTC.

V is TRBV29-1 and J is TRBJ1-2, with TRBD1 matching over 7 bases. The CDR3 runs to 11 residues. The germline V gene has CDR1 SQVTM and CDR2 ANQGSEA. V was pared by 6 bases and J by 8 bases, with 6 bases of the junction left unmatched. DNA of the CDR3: TGCAGCGTCGGGACAGATGGGGGCTACACCTTC. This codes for CSVGTDGGYTF.

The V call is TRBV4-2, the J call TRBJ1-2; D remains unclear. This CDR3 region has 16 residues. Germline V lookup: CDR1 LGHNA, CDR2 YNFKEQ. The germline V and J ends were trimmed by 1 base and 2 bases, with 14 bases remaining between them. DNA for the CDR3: TGTGCCAGCAGCCAAGTACCGACACCCCTGAACTATGGCTACACCTTC. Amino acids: CASSQVPTPLNYGYTF.

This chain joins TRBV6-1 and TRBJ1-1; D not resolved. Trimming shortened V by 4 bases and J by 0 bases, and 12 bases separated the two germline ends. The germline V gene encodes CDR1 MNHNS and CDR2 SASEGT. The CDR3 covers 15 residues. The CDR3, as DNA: TGTGCCAGCAGTGCTGTTGCCAGCTTGAACACTGAAGCTTTCTTT. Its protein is CASSAVASLNTEAFF.

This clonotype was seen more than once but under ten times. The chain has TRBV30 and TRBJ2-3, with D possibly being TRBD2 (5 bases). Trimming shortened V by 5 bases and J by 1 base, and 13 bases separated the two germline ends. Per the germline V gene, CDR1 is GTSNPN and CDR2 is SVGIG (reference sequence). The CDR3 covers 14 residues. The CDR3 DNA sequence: TGTGCCTGGTCCGGGTTGGGAGGCACAGATACGCAGTATTTT. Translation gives CAWSGLGGTDTQYF. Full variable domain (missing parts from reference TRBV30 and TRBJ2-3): SQTIHQWPATLVQPVGSPLSLECTVEGTSNPNLYWYRQAAGRGLQLLFYSVGIGQISSEVPQNLSASRPQDRQFILSSKKLLLSDSGFYLCAWSGLGGTDTQYFGPGTRLTVL.

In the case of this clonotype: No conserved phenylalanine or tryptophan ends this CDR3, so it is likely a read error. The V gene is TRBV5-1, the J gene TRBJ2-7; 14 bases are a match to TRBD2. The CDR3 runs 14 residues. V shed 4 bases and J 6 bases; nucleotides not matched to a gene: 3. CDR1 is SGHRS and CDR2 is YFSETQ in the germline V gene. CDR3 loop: CASSPGLAGAEQYG. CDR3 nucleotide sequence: TGCGCCAGCAGCCCGGGACTAGCGGGAGCCGAGCAGTACGGC.

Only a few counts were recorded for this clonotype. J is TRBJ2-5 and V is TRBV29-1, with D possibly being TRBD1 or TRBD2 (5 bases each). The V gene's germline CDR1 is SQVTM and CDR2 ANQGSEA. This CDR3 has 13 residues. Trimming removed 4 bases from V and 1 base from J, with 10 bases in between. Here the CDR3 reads CSVARGSQETQYF. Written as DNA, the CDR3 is TGCAGCGTTGCTCGGGGCAGCCAAGAGACCCAGTACTTC.

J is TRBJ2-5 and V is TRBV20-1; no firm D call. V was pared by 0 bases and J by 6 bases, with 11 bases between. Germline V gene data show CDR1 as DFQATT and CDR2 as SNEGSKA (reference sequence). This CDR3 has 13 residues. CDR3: CSARDGVLKTQYF. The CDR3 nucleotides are TGCAGTGCTAGAGATGGAGTATTAAAGACCCAGTACTTC.